A selection of T cell receptor beta chains follows, all from one sample in a study of blood T cell repertoires in COVID-19. Libraries were prepared by immunoSEQ multiplex PCR; TCRdb keeps only in-frame clonotypes and omits some of them. In the table there are some 200,000 clones, 85% to 90% of which are singletons. Sequenced: peripheral blood. The origin of the receptors is a man older than 75 with acute or convalescent COVID-19. CDR3s include the opening cysteine and the closing phenylalanine or tryptophan. Each record gives: CDR3 length, V gene, clone size, CDR3 protein. Not every row has a clone size; where given, it reads once, few, many or a size class.

16 TRBV29-1 NA CSVEGRAGGHNYEQYF
8 TRBV29-1 NA CPGRAGHF
15 TRBV30 NA CAWSVGGQGAREQYF
14 TRBV28 NA CASTGRGRTGELFF
13 TRBV7-2 NA CASSFVDSTEQFF
15 TRBV7-2 NA CASSFSGQVTDTQYF
16 TRBV15 NA CATSNNRGPVQETQYF
18 TRBV29-1 NA CSVGGLAGGPGGTDTQYF
12 TRBV2 NA CASREDRDEQYF
15 TRBV6-6 once CASSYVSSGRLEQFF
15 TRBV30 NA CAWSAMGQSNTEAFF
15 TRBV29-1 NA CSVARLAGEYNEQFF
14 TRBV28 NA CASSMDRGSYGYTF
15 TRBV7-9 NA CASSYGTDRQETQYF
15 TRBV7-3 NA CASSLGGKNTGELFF
13 TRBV2 NA CASSRQGGYGYTF
16 TRBV27 NA CASSSRQGGVTDTQYF
14 TRBV3-1/TRBV3-2 NA CASSQGDYTGELFF
15 TRBV5-1 NA CASSEGLAEDNEQFF
13 TRBV6-5 once CASRGQTNQPQHF
16 TRBV3-1/TRBV3-2 once CASSQDMTGGYNEQFF
15 TRBV11-2 NA CASRSRPGGANEQFF
14 TRBV6-1 NA CASSEEPYTGELFF
14 TRBV6-2/TRBV6-3 once CASSGQLLSYEQYF
18 TRBV5-6 NA CASSLASGTGAINTEAFF
15 TRBV6-4 NA CASSDSTAPNEKLFF